Listed here are 23 T cell receptor beta chains from one sample, sequenced in a study of control samples from healthy donors and cancer patients. Data came from immunoSEQ multiplex PCR; TCRdb stores just in-frame clones and leaves some out. The data hold over 110,000 clones, with about nine tenths observed a single time. The sample taken for sequencing was blood. The receptors originated from a man between 25 and 39 years old in good health.

V is TRBV5-6 and J is TRBJ2-7; 7 bases agree with TRBD1. The length of the CDR3 is 13 residues. V trimming: 3 bases; J trimming: 3 bases; junction bases outside the gene matches: 3. Looked up from germline, CDR1 is SGHDT and CDR2 is YYEEEE. The CDR3 DNA is TGTGCCAGCAGCTGGGGACAGATCTACGAGCAGTACTTC. Its protein is CASSWGQIYEQYF.

The chain links TRBV19 to TRBJ2-3; no firm D call. Germline V lookup: CDR1 LNHDA, CDR2 SQIVND (reference sequence). The CDR3 contains 15 residues. With 3 bases removed from V and 0 bases from J, the gap between germline ends came to 10 bases. In nucleotides, the CDR3 is TGTGCCAGTAGTATTACCGGCCCTAGCACAGATACGCAGTATTTT. It is translated as CASSITGPSTDTQYF.

The table lists this clone with a count of one. The rearrangement uses TRBV7-9 and TRBJ1-4; weak D call: TRBD1 (5 bases). The V gene lost 5 bases and the J gene lost 6 bases, with 10 bases spanning the gap. This CDR3 spans 13 amino acids. Germline V CDR1 and CDR2: SEHNR, FQNEAQ (reference sequence). This CDR3 is CASSQVGDEKLFF. For the CDR3, the DNA is TGTGCCAGCAGCCAAGTAGGGGATGAAAAACTGTTTTTT.

The chain couples TRBV27 to TRBJ2-7, with D perhaps TRBD1 or TRBD2 (5 bases each). With 6 bases removed from V and 3 bases from J, the gap between germline ends came to 15 bases. Germline V gene lookup returns CDR1 MNHEY and CDR2 SMNVEV (reference sequence). The CDR3 runs to 14 residues. The CDR3 nucleotides are TGTGCCAGCAGAACCGGGACCGGAATCTACGAGCAGTACTTC. It specifies CASRTGTGIYEQYF.

The chain couples TRBV3-1 (or the pseudogene TRBV3-2) to TRBJ2-7, with D possibly being TRBD1 or TRBD2 (5 bases each). CDR1 is LGHDT and CDR2 is YNNKEL in the germline V gene (reference sequence). This CDR3 has 15 residues. The germline V and J ends were trimmed by 1 base and 5 bases, with 15 bases remaining between them. CDR3 in amino acids: CASSQGRDPQHEQYF. Here the CDR3 DNA reads TGTGCCAGCAGCCAAGGTCGGGACCCGCAACACGAGCAGTACTTC.

The chain is built from TRBV7-9 and TRBJ2-2; D is unclear. Per germline, CDR1 SEHNR and CDR2 FQNEAQ (reference sequence). The CDR3 has 14 residues. Trimming shortened V by 3 bases and J by 1 base, and 6 bases separated the two germline ends. The CDR3 DNA sequence: TGTGCCAGCAGCTTTATGCAGAACACCGGGGAGCTGTTTTTT. Protein: CASSFMQNTGELFF.

The chain has TRBV6-1 and TRBJ2-1; the D call may be TRBD1 or TRBD2 (5 bases each). This CDR3 is 15 amino acids long. Germline lookup yields CDR1 MNHNS and CDR2 SASEGT. V gave up 3 bases and J gave up 10 bases, with 19 bases separating them. CDR3 residues: CASSESGQGVEEQFF. CDR3 in DNA: TGTGCCAGCAGTGAGTCAGGGCAGGGAGTAGAGGAGCAGTTCTTC.

The CDR3 reads CASSLRQGGEQYF. CDR3 DNA sequence: TGTGCCAGCAGCTTAAGACAGGGGGGCGAGCAGTACTTC. The chain couples TRBV11-2 to TRBJ2-7; 9 bases align to TRBD1. This CDR3 comprises 13 residues. Trimming cost V 2 bases and J 6 bases; bases outside gene matches: 2. Germline CDR1 SGHAT, CDR2 FQNNGV.

This chain joins TRBV19 and TRBJ2-7; 7 nucleotides align to TRBD2. The ends lost 3 bases at V and 4 bases at J; junction bases unmatched: 6. CDR1 and CDR2 from the germline V gene are LNHDA and SQIVND (reference sequence). The CDR3 loop spans 14 amino acids. CDR3 amino acids: CASSMGGSRYEQYF. DNA of the CDR3: TGTGCCAGTAGTATGGGCGGGAGCCGTTACGAGCAGTACTTC.

The chain uses TRBV4-2 and TRBJ1-6; D unclear. The CDR3 has 18 residues. The V gene's germline CDR1 is LGHNA and CDR2 YNFKEQ. V dropped 1 base and J dropped 0 bases, with 13 bases sitting between them. The CDR3 DNA reads as TGTGCCAGCAGCCAAGCTTTGAGAGGGAGCTCCTATAATTCACCCCTCCACTTT. This gives the protein CASSQALRGSSYNSPLHF.

V and J are TRBV2 and TRBJ2-1; a weak D match, TRBD1 (5 bases). Trimming removed 4 bases at V and 12 bases at J, with 13 bases between. Germline CDR1 is SNHLY and CDR2 is FYNNEI. The CDR3 is 12 amino acids. The CDR3 sequence is CASSAQGWAQFF. As DNA, the CDR3 is TGTGCCAGCAGTGCTCAGGGTTGGGCGCAGTTCTTC.

V is TRBV9 and J is TRBJ2-1; no clear D gene. The CDR3 covers 15 residues. Trimming stripped 1 base from V and 0 bases from J, with 8 bases between. Germline V gene sequence: CDR1 SGDLS, CDR2 YYNGEE. This chain's CDR3 is CASSVMGSSYNEQFF. Written as DNA, the CDR3 is TGTGCCAGCAGCGTAATGGGTAGCTCCTACAATGAGCAGTTCTTC.

This clone came up once. This chain connects TRBV7-9 to TRBJ1-1, with 7 bases that match TRBD1. The germline V gene has CDR1 SEHNR and CDR2 FQNEAQ (reference sequence). The CDR3 totals 16 residues. J gave up 5 bases and V 5 bases, and 14 bases lay outside the gene matches. This CDR3 is CASSPIRDRVWTEAFF. For the CDR3, the DNA is TGTGCCAGCAGCCCGATCAGAGACAGGGTCTGGACTGAAGCTTTCTTT.

This chain connects TRBV28 to TRBJ1-5; a possible D gene is TRBD1 (5 bases). Germline-derived CDR1 and CDR2 are MDHEN and SYDVKM. This CDR3 comprises 16 residues. The germline V and J ends were trimmed by 6 bases and 11 bases, with 26 bases remaining between them. Here the CDR3 reads CASSPRRGTASRAQHF. Written as DNA, the CDR3 is TGTGCCAGCAGCCCCCGTCGGGGGACCGCTAGTAGGGCCCAGCATTTT.

The chain employs TRBV28 and TRBJ2-1, with D uncertain. There are 15 residues in the CDR3. V was cut by 6 bases and J by 15 bases, with 27 bases left in between. Germline-derived CDR1 and CDR2 are MDHEN and SYDVKM. CDR3 residues: CASRITDRRLTQWFF. The CDR3 DNA reads TGTGCCAGCAGGATTACGGACCGCCGCCTAACTCAGTGGTTCTTC. The full variable domain, in which reference TRBV28 and TRBJ2-1 provide the parts outside the CDR3, is DVKVTQSSRYLVKRTGEKVFLECVQDMDHENMFWYRQDPGLGLRLIYFSYDVKMKEKGDIPEGYSVSREKKERFSLILESASTNQTSMYLCASRITDRRLTQWFFGPGTRLTVL.

The CDR3 here is CASSGTQYF. For the CDR3, the DNA is TGTGCCAGCAGTGGTACCCAGTACTTC. The chain carries TRBV2 and TRBJ2-5; D is unresolved. From germline, CDR1 is SNHLY and CDR2 FYNNEI. This CDR3 comprises 9 residues. V was cut by 4 bases and J by 8 bases, with 2 bases left in between.

The chain combines TRBV30 with TRBJ1-1, with D unclear. Germline CDR1 is GTSNPN and CDR2 is SVGIG (reference sequence). This CDR3 region has 13 residues. Trimming took 2 bases from V and 10 from J, leaving 17 bases between them. CDR3 loop: CAWSPNTAKRAFF. The CDR3 nucleotides are TGTGCCTGGAGTCCAAATACCGCGAAGAGAGCTTTCTTT.

The chain carries TRBV28 and TRBJ2-5; 10 nucleotides align to TRBD2. Trimming removed 4 bases from V and 3 bases from J; junction bases left unmatched: 11. Germline V gene data show CDR1 as MDHEN and CDR2 as SYDVKM. The CDR3 runs 17 residues. The DNA of the CDR3 is TGTGCCAGCAGTTCCGGACTAGCGGACTCCTTAAAAGAGACCCAGTACTTC. It translates to CASSSGLADSLKETQYF.

This sequence joins TRBV4-2 and TRBJ2-6, with D perhaps matching TRBD2 (5 bases). This CDR3 region has 17 residues. Trimming shortened V by 0 bases and J by 0 bases, and 9 bases separated the two germline ends. Germline V gene sequence: CDR1 LGHNA, CDR2 YNFKEQ. The CDR3 region is CASSQDGGLSGANVLTF. The CDR3, as DNA: TGTGCCAGCAGCCAAGATGGCGGGCTCTCTGGGGCCAACGTCCTGACTTTC.

The chain links TRBV9 to TRBJ1-1, with a tentative D call TRBD1 (5 bases). This CDR3 is built from 14 residues. The germline V gene has CDR1 SGDLS and CDR2 YYNGEE. Trimming pared 0 bases from V and 2 bases from J, leaving 8 bases between. Here the CDR3 reads CASSVGTQNTEAFF. The CDR3 region has the DNA TGTGCCAGCAGCGTAGGGACACAAAACACTGAAGCTTTCTTT.

This chain connects TRBV5-4 to TRBJ1-1, with D hard to call. CDR3 length: 12 amino acids. Trimming left V 3 bases short and J 2 bases short, with 5 bases between. Germline V gene lookup returns CDR1 SGHNT and CDR2 YYREEE (reference sequence). This chain's CDR3 is CASSSTNTEAFF. The CDR3 DNA sequence: TGTGCCAGCAGCTCTACTAACACTGAAGCTTTCTTT.

For the CDR3, the DNA is TGTGCCAGCTCCCCCGACAGGGGATCCGTAGCTTTCTTT. It encodes CASSPDRGSVAFF. V is TRBV18 and J is TRBJ1-1, with 8 bases lining up with TRBD1. The trim removed 6 bases at V and 10 bases at J, leaving 10 bases unmatched. CDR1 is KGHSH and CDR2 is LQKENI in the germline V gene. This CDR3 has 13 residues. Full variable domain (rest looked up from reference TRBV18 and TRBJ1-1): NAGVMQNPRHLVRRRGQEARLRCSPMKGHSHVYWYRQLPEEGLKFMVYLQKENIIDESGMPKERFSAEFPKEGPSILRIQQVVRGDSAAYFCASSPDRGSVAFFGQGTRLTVV.

V usage is TRBV19 and J usage is TRBJ2-2; 9 nucleotides agree with TRBD1. Per the germline V gene, CDR1 is LNHDA and CDR2 is SQIVND (reference sequence). V was clipped by 5 bases and J by 4 bases; unmatched bases: 8. The CDR3 extends over 16 amino acids. As DNA, the CDR3 is TGTGCCAGTAGTTTCACCGGGACAGGGTCCACCGGGGAGCTGTTTTTT. Residues: CASSFTGTGSTGELFF.